This record concerns one T cell receptor beta chain sequence. The sample has other DNA sequences that encode this CDR3 too. Followed longitudinally, the Seattle patients had been enrolled during active infection. Methods used by the authors: Nucleated cell number was recorded as an estimate derived from reference gene primer amplification. Assay: immunoSEQ multiplex PCR; the TCRdb copy retains only in-frame clones and omits some. Clone size and the V and J calls come from that table; the DNA yielded D and trimming. The repertoire has fewer than 200,000 clones, 85% of them found once; the top ten carry around 8%. This entry belongs to a study of blood T cell repertoires in COVID-19. Study information: PBMCs, B-cell-depleted T cells, or T cells were the source of the cDNA or gDNA that made up the material.

Trimming took 0 bases from V and 2 from J; bases not matched to a gene: 1. Germline V gene lookup returns CDR1 SGDLS and CDR2 YYNGEE. CDR3 length: 16 residues. The sequenced sample consisted of peripheral blood. The clonotype originates from a woman aged 60-70 years with COVID-19, enrolled during active disease. The V and J genes are TRBV9 and TRBJ2-2, with TRBD2 matching 10 bases. The CDR3 bases are TGTGCCAGCAGCGTAGGACTAGCGGGTAACACCGGGGAGCTGTTTTTT. Amino acid sequence: CASSVGLAGNTGELFF.